This entry describes one T cell receptor beta chain. The data originate from a study of naive and memory T cell subsets. CDR1 DFQATT and CDR2 SNEGSKA come from the germline V gene (reference sequence). Deletions cut 1 base from V and 2 bases from J, with 12 bases between. The CDR3 is 14 residues long. Two oligonucleotides, mixed equimolar, formed the beta constant-region primer covering TRBC1 and TRBC2. Ligated cDNA was amplified by four rounds of PCR with nested alpha and beta constant-region primers and SP2. TCRdb used MiXCR to reprocess the UMI-ligation and nested PCR reads, holding one entry per CDR3 protein. This sample has approximately 29,000 distinct CDR3 sequences, with approximately 17% found just once. Overnight CMV lysate stimulation of fresh PBMCs defined donor CMV status by CD4+ IFNgamma.

The clonotype originates from a human donor in good health. The chain employs TRBV20-1 and TRBJ2-7; D is unresolved. Sequenced material: effector memory CD4+ T cells from blood. The subset denotes: effector memory, CD45RA- CD27-. The CDR3 sequence is CSARVAGSTYEQYF. The CDR3 bases are TGCAGTGCTAGAGTCGCCGGTAGCACCTACGAGCAGTACTTC.